This T cell receptor (beta chain) is drawn from a study of blood T cell repertoires in COVID-19. For the study at large: COVID-19 samples from acute and convalescent phases originated in the United States, Italy and Spain. Sample material is recorded as cDNA or gDNA derived from T cells, B-cell-depleted T cells, or PBMCs.

V lost 0 bases and J lost 2; bases outside the gene matches: 5. Germline CDR1 and CDR2: SGHRS and YFSETQ. The CDR3 consists of 15 residues. This clone showed up just once. As handled by the study authors: Amplifying reference gene primers gave estimates of nucleated cell counts. Profiled with immunoSEQ multiplex PCR; TCRdb holds only in-frame clones, not every one. Clone size and V and J calls were adopted from that table, with D and trimming inferred from the DNA. The repertoire has some 130,000 clones, around 80% of them found once; the top ten carry 1.5% to 2%. This clonotype originated in a man aged 65 to 79 with acute or convalescent COVID-19. The source material was peripheral blood. The chain links TRBV5-1 to TRBJ2-7, with TRBD1 matching over 7 bases. CDR3 bases: TGCGCCAGCAGCTTGGAAGGGACAGAGGCCTACGAGCAGTACTTC. Amino acid sequence: CASSLEGTEAYEQYF.